The clone carrying this TCR beta chain appeared a few times. The entry originates in a study of blood T cell repertoires in COVID-19. About the study: Samples came from the United States, Italy and Spain, spanning acute and convalescent COVID-19. PBMCs, B-cell-depleted T cells, or T cells were the source of the cDNA or gDNA that made up the material.

There are 13 residues in the CDR3. Per the germline V gene, CDR1 is SGHTA and CDR2 is FQGNSA. Trimming stripped 1 base from V and 6 bases from J, with 7 bases between. In the original workflow: Reference gene primer amplification gave estimated nucleated cell counts. The method was immunoSEQ multiplex PCR; TCRdb's version includes in-frame clones alone and lacks a portion of them. V and J calls and clone size follow that table, whereas D and trimming were derived from the DNA. The sample lists around 150,000 clones, about 86% occurring once. V gene TRBV7-2 combines with J gene TRBJ2-1; D remains unclear. Sequencing was performed on peripheral blood. This sequence was found in a woman between 40 and 50 years old with acute or convalescent COVID-19. Here the CDR3 reads CASSLGYGNEQFF. CDR3 DNA sequence: TGTGCCAGCAGCTTAGGATACGGCAATGAGCAGTTCTTC.